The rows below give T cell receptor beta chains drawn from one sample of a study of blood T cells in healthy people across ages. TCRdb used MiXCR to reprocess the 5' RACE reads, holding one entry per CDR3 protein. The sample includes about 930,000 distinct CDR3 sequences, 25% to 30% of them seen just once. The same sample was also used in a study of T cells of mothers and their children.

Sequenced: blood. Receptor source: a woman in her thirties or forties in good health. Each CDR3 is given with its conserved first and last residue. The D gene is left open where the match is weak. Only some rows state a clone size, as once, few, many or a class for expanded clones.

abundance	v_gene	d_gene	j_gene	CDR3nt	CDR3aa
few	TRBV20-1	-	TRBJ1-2	TGCAGTGCCATAATAGGGACGGAGTATTACACCTTC	CSAIIGTEYYTF
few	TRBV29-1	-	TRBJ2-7	TGCAGCACAAAAGGAGGCAGCCACTCCTACGAGCAGTACTTC	CSTKGGSHSYEQYF
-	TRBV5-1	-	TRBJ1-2	TGCGCCAGCAGCGCTACACCTGAGTACTATGGCTACACCTTC	CASSATPEYYGYTF
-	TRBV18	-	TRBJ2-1	TGTGCCAGCTCACCACCGGGGGATAGCTCCTACAATGAGCAGTTCTTC	CASSPPGDSSYNEQFF
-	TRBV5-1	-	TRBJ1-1	TGCGCCAGCAGCTTGGAAACAGGGCGAACTGAAGCTTTCTTT	CASSLETGRTEAFF
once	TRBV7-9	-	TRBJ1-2	TGTGCCAGCAGCTCTCGGGACGGTCCCTATGGCTACACCTTC	CASSSRDGPYGYTF
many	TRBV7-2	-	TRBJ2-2	TGTGCCAGCAGCTTACAGGGGTCGAACACCGGGGAGCTGTTTTTT	CASSLQGSNTGELFF
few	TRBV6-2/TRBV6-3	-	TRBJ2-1	TGTGCCAGCAGTCACCGCGTAAACAGGGGTGGGACTACTACTTCCAATGAGCAGTTCTTC	CASSHRVNRGGTTTSNEQFF
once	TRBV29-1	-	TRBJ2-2	TGCAGCGTTCGACGGGCGGGGATGGAGGAGCTGTTTTTT	CSVRRAGMEELFF
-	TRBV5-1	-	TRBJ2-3	TGCGCCAGCAGTTCAGATGTTAATCTAGCAGGAGATACGCAGTATTTT	CASSSDVNLAGDTQYF
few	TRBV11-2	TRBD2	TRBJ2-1	TGTGCCAGCAGCTTAGGACTAGCGCAATCCTACAATGAGCAGTTCTTC	CASSLGLAQSYNEQFF
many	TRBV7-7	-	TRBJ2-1	TGTGCTAGCAGCTTAAGTAGCGGAACCTACAATGAGCAGTTCTTC	CASSLSSGTYNEQFF
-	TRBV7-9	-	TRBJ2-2	TGTGCCAGCAGCTTAGGGCTGGGGAAGGACACCGGGGAGCTGTTTTTT	CASSLGLGKDTGELFF
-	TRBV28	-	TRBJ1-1	TGTGCCAGCAGTTTATGGAGTAACACTGAAGCTTTCTTT	CASSLWSNTEAFF
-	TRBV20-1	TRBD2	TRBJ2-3	TGCAGTGCTAGAGATCAAAAGCGGGAGATCACAGATACGCAGTATTTT	CSARDQKREITDTQYF
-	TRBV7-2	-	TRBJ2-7	TGTGCCAGCAGCCCCACCCGACGGTCCTACGAGCAGTACTTC	CASSPTRRSYEQYF
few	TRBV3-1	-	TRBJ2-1	TGTGCCAGCAGCCAAGGGCGGAGCTCCTACAATGAGCAGTTCTTC	CASSQGRSSYNEQFF